These 21 T cell receptor beta chains originate from one sample sequenced in a study of circulating CD8 cells and anti-PD-1 response in melanoma. The QIAseq Immune Repertoire TCR panel built the libraries from roughly 15 ng of total RNA. TCRdb recomputed calls from the reads with MiXCR, one row per CDR3 protein. The sample includes 600 to 850 distinct CDR3 sequences, roughly 12% of them seen just once. Live CD3+CD8+TCRalphabeta+ cells were sorted into four subsets by PD-1 and/or TIGIT. Specimen: CD8+ T cells from PBMCs, collected at baseline or after one month of anti-PD-1 therapy (not recorded which). The receptors derive from a human donor with melanoma.

Within the sample, this clonotype is medium-sized (0.01 to 0.1%). The chain couples TRBV19 to TRBJ1-5; D is ambiguous. The germline V gene has CDR1 LNHDA and CDR2 SQIVND (reference sequence). Trimming cost V 4 bases and J 0 bases, with 10 bases left between them. The CDR3 is 15 residues long. CDR3 nucleotides: TGTGCCAGTAGTACTGGACCGATTAGCAATCAGCCCCAGCATTTT. Translation: CASSTGPISNQPQHF.

Worth noting for this clonotype: This may arise from a read error, as a much more abundant clone is one base away. The chain uses TRBV7-7 and TRBJ2-7, with D unresolved. Per the germline V gene, CDR1 is SSHAT and CDR2 is FNYEAQ (reference sequence). The CDR3 consists of 13 residues. In DNA form, the CDR3 reads TGTCTCACTCTTACACAGCCCTCCTACGAGCAGTACTTC. It specifies CLTLTQPSYEQYF.

This clonotype is medium-sized in the sample. The chain carries TRBV28 and TRBJ2-5; 8 bases align to TRBD1. With V trimmed by 3 bases and J by 1 base, 4 bases remained unmatched. CDR1 and CDR2 (germline): MDHEN, SYDVKM. CDR3 length: 15 residues. This CDR3 is CASSFIGTGQETQYF. The CDR3 DNA reads as TGTGCCAGCAGTTTCATCGGGACAGGCCAAGAGACCCAGTACTTC.

This clonotype was seen a few times. Compared with germline, one end of the junction differs, possibly owing to a read error. This rearrangement joins TRBV4-3 to TRBJ2-2; D may be TRBD1 (7 bases). CDR3 length: 16 amino acids. In germline, CDR1 is LGHNA, CDR2 YSLEER. The CDR3 sequence is CASKERGTVNTGGLFF. The CDR3 bases are TGCGCCAGCAAAGAACGCGGGACAGTAAACACCGGGGGGCTGTTTTTT.

This clonotype is medium-sized within its sample. The rearrangement links TRBV27 to TRBJ2-2; D is unresolved. V lost 1 base, J lost 9 bases, and 9 bases lay in between. This CDR3 region has 13 residues. CDR1 and CDR2 (germline): MNHEY, SMNVEV (reference sequence). The CDR3 bases are TGTGCCAGCAGTTTATACGGGCGTTGGGAGCTGTTTTTT. It specifies CASSLYGRWELFF.

This clonotype is labeled as medium-sized. The chain employs TRBV27 and TRBJ2-7, with TRBD2 identical over 13 bases. Germline values: CDR1 MNHEY, CDR2 SMNVEV (reference sequence). The CDR3 consists of 15 residues. J lost 1 base, V lost 5 bases, and 2 bases had no gene match. The CDR3 DNA follows: TGTGCCAGCAGTACGACTAGCGGGGGGTCCTACGAGCAGTACTTC. As protein: CASSTTSGGSYEQYF.

Judged by abundance, this clonotype is large. The chain uses TRBV9 and TRBJ1-5, with 8 bases identical to TRBD1. With 4 bases clipped from V and 1 base from J, the junction kept 4 bases outside the gene matches. The CDR3 extends over 15 amino acids. Germline V gene sequence: CDR1 SGDLS, CDR2 YYNGEE. As DNA, the CDR3 is TGTGCCAGCAGCAAAACAGGGGGAAGCAATCAGCCCCAGCATTTT. It yields the protein CASSKTGGSNQPQHF.

This clonotype counts as large. The rearrangement joins TRBV19 to TRBJ2-2, with D perhaps TRBD1 or TRBD2 (5 bases each). The germline V gene encodes CDR1 LNHDA and CDR2 SQIVND (reference sequence). The CDR3 sequence is 16 residues long. With 7 bases removed from V and 3 bases from J, the gap between germline ends came to 18 bases. The CDR3 sequence is CASTKSRDADTGELFF. CDR3 nucleotide sequence: TGTGCCAGTACTAAGAGCCGGGACGCGGACACCGGGGAGCTGTTTTTT.

In this sample, this clonotype is large. The J gene is TRBJ2-3, the V gene TRBV29-1; unclear D gene. CDR1 and CDR2 from the germline V gene are SQVTM and ANQGSEA. The CDR3 is 10 amino acids. Trimming removed 3 bases at V and 6 bases at J, with 4 bases between. This chain's CDR3 is CSVEGDTQYF. The CDR3 nucleotides are TGCAGCGTTGAGGGGGATACGCAGTATTTT.

This clonotype is large (0.1 to 1%) within its sample. J is TRBJ2-1 and V is TRBV2; the D is unclear. Germline values: CDR1 SNHLY, CDR2 FYNNEI. V was clipped by 2 bases and J by 4 bases, with 12 bases between them. The CDR3 length is 15 residues. The CDR3 DNA reads TGTGCCAGCAGTGAATCCTCGACCCCTTACAATGAGCAGTTCTTC. This codes for CASSESSTPYNEQFF.

Relative to its sample, this clonotype is medium-sized. J is TRBJ1-2 and V is TRBV28, with 8 nucleotides matching TRBD1. CDR3 length: 12 residues. CDR1 is MDHEN, CDR2 SYDVKM, per germline. CDR3 in DNA: TGTGCTCACACAGGGGGTTCGGATGGCTACACCTTC. Translation gives CAHTGGSDGYTF.

This chain uses TRBV20-1 with TRBJ2-3; a weak D match, TRBD2 (6 bases). V dropped 0 bases and J dropped 5 bases, with 18 bases sitting between them. This CDR3 region has 16 residues. Germline CDR1 reads DFQATT; CDR2 reads SNEGSKA (reference sequence). CDR3 nucleotides: TGCAGTGCTAGAGATCGACGGGGGATCCGGGGAGATACGCAGTATTTT. Translated, it gives CSARDRRGIRGDTQYF.

As regards this clonotype: A much larger clone differs by one base, so this may be a read error. The chain employs TRBV2 and TRBJ2-7; unclear D gene. CDR1 is SNHLY, CDR2 FYNNEI, per germline. The CDR3 has 10 amino acids. CDR3 in DNA: TGTACCATGGGAACCTACGAGCAGTACTTC. This encodes CTMGTYEQYF.

This clonotype is termed medium-sized. The gene calls are TRBV28 and TRBJ2-2, with 13 bases matching TRBD2. Germline loops: CDR1 MDHEN, CDR2 SYDVKM. This CDR3 has 17 amino acids. V was clipped by 2 bases and J by 4 bases; unmatched bases: 4. The CDR3 reads CASSLSGTSGITGELFF. CDR3 sequence (DNA): TGTGCCAGCAGTTTAAGTGGGACTAGCGGGATCACCGGGGAGCTGTTTTTT.

This clonotype ranks as medium-sized. For the CDR3, the DNA is TGTGCCAGCAGCTACCAGGGGTTTGACACTGAAGCTTTCTTT. Protein product: CASSYQGFDTEAFF. The genes are TRBV7-2 and TRBJ1-1; TRBD1 is a possible D gene (6 bases). From germline, CDR1 is SGHTA and CDR2 FQGNSA. The CDR3 is 14 amino acids. The germline V and J ends were trimmed by 4 bases and 3 bases, with 12 bases remaining between them.

By sample share, this clonotype is large. CDR3 sequence: CASSRRKNRMDTEAFF. CDR3 DNA sequence: TGTGCCAGCAGCCGACGCAAGAATCGTATGGACACTGAAGCTTTCTTT. The V call is TRBV6-5, the J call TRBJ1-1; D uncertain. The CDR3 has 16 amino acids. The germline gives CDR1 MNHEY, CDR2 SVGAGI. V lost 6 bases and J 3 bases, leaving 20 bases between the germline ends.

This clonotype is medium-sized in the sample. The rearrangement joins TRBV18 to TRBJ2-7; weak D call: TRBD1 (6 bases). This CDR3 contains 15 residues. V dropped 3 bases and J dropped 5 bases, with 17 bases sitting between them. CDR1 KGHSH and CDR2 LQKENI come from the germline V gene. For the CDR3, the DNA is TGTGCCAGCTCACCGAGTTCTCAGGGGATTGACGAGCAGTACTTC. It translates to CASSPSSQGIDEQYF. The full variable domain, in which reference TRBV18 and TRBJ2-7 provide the parts outside the CDR3, is NAGVMQNPRHLVRRRGQEARLRCSPMKGHSHVYWYRQLPEEGLKFMVYLQKENIIDESGMPKERFSAEFPKEGPSILRIQQVVRGDSAAYFCASSPSSQGIDEQYFGPGTRLTVT.

A remark on this clonotype: A read error may be the cause here, since a much bigger clone is one base away. The V call is TRBV29-1, the J call TRBJ2-5, with TRBD2 as a possible D gene (5 bases). Germline V gene lookup returns CDR1 SQVTM and CDR2 ANQGSEA. The CDR3 runs to 14 residues. The CDR3 loop is CSVRDDGYQEAQYF. CDR3 nucleotides: TGCAGCGTCCGGGATGACGGGTACCAAGAGGCCCAGTACTTC.

By sample share, this clonotype is medium-sized. This chain joins TRBV20-1 and TRBJ2-3; D not resolved. The CDR3 spans 13 residues. In germline, CDR1 is DFQATT, CDR2 SNEGSKA (reference sequence). V lost 6 bases, J lost 6 bases, and 16 bases lay in between. The CDR3 spells CSAPVEFTDTQYF. The CDR3 DNA follows: TGCAGTGCCCCGGTGGAGTTTACGGATACGCAGTATTTT.

The genes are TRBV6-4 and TRBJ1-4; no clear D gene. The CDR3 has 15 residues. Germline V lookup: CDR1 MRHNA, CDR2 SNTAGT. Between the trimmed V and J ends, which lost 5 bases and 6 bases, there was a span of 16 bases. CDR3 amino acids: CASSRESGVDEKLFF. CDR3 nucleotide sequence: TGTGCCAGCAGTCGCGAATCTGGGGTAGATGAAAAACTGTTTTTT.

This clonotype is judged large. The genes are TRBV5-4 and TRBJ2-1, with a weak D call TRBD1 (6 bases). The germline CDR1 and CDR2 sequences are SGHNT and YYREEE (reference sequence). The germline V and J ends were trimmed by 1 base and 8 bases, with 13 bases remaining between them. This CDR3 is 14 amino acids long. The CDR3 spells CASSLSGQLHEQFF. The CDR3 nucleotides are TGTGCCAGCAGCTTGTCGGGACAACTCCATGAGCAGTTCTTC.